This T cell receptor beta chain came from a study of blood T cell repertoires in COVID-19. As for the study in general: From the United States, Italy and Spain came samples of acute and convalescent COVID-19. From T cells, B-cell-depleted T cells, or PBMCs came the material, which was cDNA or gDNA.

Profiling relied on immunoSEQ multiplex PCR, and the TCRdb table lists in-frame clones only, not all of them. This table has around 130,000 clones, around 80% appearing once. This TCR was sampled from a woman between 18 and 30 years old who had been exposed to COVID-19. Specimen: PBMCs or T cells enriched from blood (not recorded which).

The CDR3 sequence: CASSQGTSNSPLHF. The CDR3 DNA reads as TGTGCCAGCAGCCAAGGGACAAGCAATTCACCCCTCCACTTT. This chain connects TRBV3-1 (or the pseudogene TRBV3-2) to TRBJ1-6; possible D gene TRBD1, 5 bases. Germline V CDR1 and CDR2: LGHDT, YNNKEL (reference sequence). V lost 1 base, J lost 7 bases, and 8 bases lay in between. The CDR3 is made up of 14 amino acids.